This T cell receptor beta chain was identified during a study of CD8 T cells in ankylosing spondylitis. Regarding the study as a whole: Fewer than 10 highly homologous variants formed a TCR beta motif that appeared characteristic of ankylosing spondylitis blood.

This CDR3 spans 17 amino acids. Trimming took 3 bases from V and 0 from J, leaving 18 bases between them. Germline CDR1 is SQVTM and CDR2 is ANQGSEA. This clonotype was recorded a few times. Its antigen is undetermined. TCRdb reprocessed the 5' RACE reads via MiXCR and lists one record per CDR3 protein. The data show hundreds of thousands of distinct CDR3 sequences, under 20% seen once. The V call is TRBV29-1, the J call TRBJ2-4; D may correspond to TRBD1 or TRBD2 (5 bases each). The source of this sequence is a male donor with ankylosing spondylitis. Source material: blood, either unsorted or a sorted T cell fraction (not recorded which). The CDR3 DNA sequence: TGCAGCGTTGACCGGCAGGGAGAGGGTCTAGCCAAAAACATTCAGTACTTC. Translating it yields CSVDRQGEGLAKNIQYF.